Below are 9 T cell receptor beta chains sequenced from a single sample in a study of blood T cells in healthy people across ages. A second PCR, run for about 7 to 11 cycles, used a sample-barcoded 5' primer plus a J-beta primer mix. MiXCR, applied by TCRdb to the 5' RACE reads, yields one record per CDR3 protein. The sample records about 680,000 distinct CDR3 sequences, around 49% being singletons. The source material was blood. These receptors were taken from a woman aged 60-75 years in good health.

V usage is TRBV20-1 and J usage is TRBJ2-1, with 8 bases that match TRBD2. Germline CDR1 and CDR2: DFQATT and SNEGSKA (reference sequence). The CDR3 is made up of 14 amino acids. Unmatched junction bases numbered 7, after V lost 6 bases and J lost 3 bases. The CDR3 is CSAWRREDYNEQFF. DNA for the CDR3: TGCAGTGCATGGAGGCGGGAGGACTACAATGAGCAGTTCTTC.

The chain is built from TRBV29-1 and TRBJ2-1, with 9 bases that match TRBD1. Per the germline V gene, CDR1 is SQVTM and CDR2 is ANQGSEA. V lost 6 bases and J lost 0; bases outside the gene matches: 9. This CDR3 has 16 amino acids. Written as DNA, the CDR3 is TGCAGCGTCGTGACAGGGGGTGGTAGCTCCTACAATGAGCAGTTCTTC. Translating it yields CSVVTGGGSSYNEQFF.

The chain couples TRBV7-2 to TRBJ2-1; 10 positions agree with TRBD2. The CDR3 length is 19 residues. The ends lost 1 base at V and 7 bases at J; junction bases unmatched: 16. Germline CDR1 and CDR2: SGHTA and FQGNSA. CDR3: CASSLVLISGRRGRNEQFF. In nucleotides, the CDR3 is TGTGCCAGCAGCTTAGTTTTGATTAGCGGGAGGAGGGGTAGAAATGAGCAGTTCTTC. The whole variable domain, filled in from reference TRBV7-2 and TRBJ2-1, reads GAGVSQSPSNKVTEKGKDVELRCDPISGHTALYWYRQSLGQGLEFLIYFQGNSAPDKSGLPSDRFSAERTGGSVSTLTIQRTQQEDSAVYLCASSLVLISGRRGRNEQFFGPGTRLTVL.

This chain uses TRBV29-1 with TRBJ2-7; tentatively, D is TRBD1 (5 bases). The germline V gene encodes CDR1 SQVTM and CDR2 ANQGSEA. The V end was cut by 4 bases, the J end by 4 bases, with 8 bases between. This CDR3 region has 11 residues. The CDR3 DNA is TGCAGCGTTGGACAGTTATACGAGCAGTACTTC. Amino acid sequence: CSVGQLYEQYF.

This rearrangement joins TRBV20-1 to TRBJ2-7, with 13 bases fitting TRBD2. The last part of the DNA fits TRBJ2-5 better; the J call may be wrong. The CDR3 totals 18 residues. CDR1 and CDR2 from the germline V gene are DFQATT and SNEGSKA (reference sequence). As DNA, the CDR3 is TGCAGTGCTAGACCGAAGGGGGGACTAGCGGGAATACGAGAGACCCAGTACTTC. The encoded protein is CSARPKGGLAGIRETQYF.

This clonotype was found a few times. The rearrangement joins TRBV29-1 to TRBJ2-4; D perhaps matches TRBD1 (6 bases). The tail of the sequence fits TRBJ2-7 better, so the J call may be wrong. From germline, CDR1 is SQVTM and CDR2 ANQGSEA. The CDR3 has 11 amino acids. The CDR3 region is CRAGQRNEQYF. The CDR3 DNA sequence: TGCAGAGCCGGACAGCGGAACGAGCAGTACTTC.

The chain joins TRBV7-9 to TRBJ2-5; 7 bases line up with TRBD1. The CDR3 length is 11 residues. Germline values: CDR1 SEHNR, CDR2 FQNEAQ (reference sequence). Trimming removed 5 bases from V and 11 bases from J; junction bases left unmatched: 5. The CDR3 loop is CASSKPGQQYF. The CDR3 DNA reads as TGTGCCAGCAGCAAACCGGGACAGCAGTACTTC.

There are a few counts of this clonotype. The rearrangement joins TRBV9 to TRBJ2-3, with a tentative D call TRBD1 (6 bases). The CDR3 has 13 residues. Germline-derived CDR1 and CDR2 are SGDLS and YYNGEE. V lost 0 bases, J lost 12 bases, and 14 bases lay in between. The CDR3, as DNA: TGTGCCAGCAGCGTAGGGCGGACAGCTTATCAGTATTTT. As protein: CASSVGRTAYQYF.

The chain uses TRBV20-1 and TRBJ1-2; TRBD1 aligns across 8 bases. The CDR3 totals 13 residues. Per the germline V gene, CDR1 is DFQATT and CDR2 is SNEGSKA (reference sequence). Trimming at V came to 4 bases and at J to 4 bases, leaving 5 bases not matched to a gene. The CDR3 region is CSATPGQVYGYTF. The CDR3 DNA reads TGCAGTGCTACCCCGGGACAGGTCTATGGCTACACCTTC.